A selection of T cell receptor beta chains follows, all from one sample in a study of molecular identifiers for immune sequencing clone quantification. TCRdb reprocessed the PCR reads via MiXCR and lists one record per CDR3 protein. The sample contains roughly 630,000 distinct CDR3 sequences, 25% of which appear only once. The material sequenced was naive CD8+ T cells from blood, with Jurkat cell RNA spiked in. Receptors originate from a human donor in good health. Some libraries in this study had Jurkat cell RNA spiked in. CDR3s include the opening cysteine and the closing phenylalanine or tryptophan. Fields, in order: D gene, V gene, J gene, clone size, CDR3 protein, CDR3 DNA. The D gene is left open where the match is weak. Where a row states a size, it is once, few, many or the class of an expanded clone; other rows omit it.

D gene: TRBD1
V gene: TRBV20-1
J gene: TRBJ1-2
clone size: .
CDR3 protein: CSARVRTGAYLNYGYTF
CDR3 DNA: TGCAGTGCTAGAGTTCGGACAGGTGCTTACCTTAACTATGGCTACACCTTC

D gene: .
V gene: TRBV6-1
J gene: TRBJ1-5
clone size: .
CDR3 protein: CASSENWGESKQPQHF
CDR3 DNA: TGTGCCAGCAGTGAAAATTGGGGCGAAAGCAAACAGCCCCAGCATTTT

D gene: .
V gene: TRBV13
J gene: TRBJ2-3
clone size: .
CDR3 protein: CASSFVGAGTDTQYF
CDR3 DNA: TGTGCCAGCAGCTTCGTTGGAGCGGGCACAGATACGCAGTATTTT

D gene: .
V gene: TRBV5-1
J gene: TRBJ2-7
clone size: many
CDR3 protein: CASSLEPGNSYEQYF
CDR3 DNA: TGCGCCAGCAGCTTGGAGCCCGGTAACTCCTACGAGCAGTACTTC

D gene: .
V gene: TRBV4-3
J gene: TRBJ1-6
clone size: .
CDR3 protein: CASSQEEQSSYNSPLYF
CDR3 DNA: TGCGCCAGCAGCCAAGAAGAGCAGAGCTCCTATAATTCACCCCTCTACTTT

D gene: .
V gene: TRBV20-1
J gene: TRBJ2-7
clone size: few
CDR3 protein: CSARGGSYEQYF
CDR3 DNA: TGCAGTGCTAGAGGGGGGTCCTACGAGCAGTACTTC

D gene: TRBD1
V gene: TRBV11-2
J gene: TRBJ2-7
clone size: .
CDR3 protein: CASSYQGEPYEQYF
CDR3 DNA: TGTGCCAGCAGCTACCAGGGGGAGCCGTACGAGCAGTACTTC

D gene: .
V gene: TRBV27
J gene: TRBJ1-1
clone size: .
CDR3 protein: CASSSTPGHTEAFF
CDR3 DNA: TGTGCCAGCAGTTCGACTCCGGGACACACCGAAGCTTTCTTT

D gene: TRBD2
V gene: TRBV30
J gene: TRBJ2-1
clone size: .
CDR3 protein: CACSGTSGGSYNEQFF
CDR3 DNA: TGTGCCTGCTCAGGGACTAGCGGGGGATCCTACAATGAGCAGTTCTTC

D gene: .
V gene: TRBV11-2
J gene: TRBJ1-5
clone size: .
CDR3 protein: CASSLEASSNQPQHF
CDR3 DNA: TGTGCCAGCAGCTTAGAGGCCAGTAGCAATCAGCCCCAGCATTTT

D gene: .
V gene: TRBV19
J gene: TRBJ1-5
clone size: .
CDR3 protein: CASKFGTDYSNQPQHF
CDR3 DNA: TGTGCCAGTAAGTTTGGGACGGATTATAGCAATCAGCCCCAGCATTTT

D gene: TRBD2
V gene: TRBV6-4
J gene: TRBJ2-1
clone size: few
CDR3 protein: CASSDLAGDTLEEQFF
CDR3 DNA: TGTGCCAGCAGTGACCTAGCGGGAGACACCTTGGAGGAGCAGTTCTTC

D gene: .
V gene: TRBV30
J gene: TRBJ1-1
clone size: .
CDR3 protein: CAYRQGSTEAFF
CDR3 DNA: TGTGCCTATAGGCAGGGGAGCACTGAAGCTTTCTTT

D gene: .
V gene: TRBV27
J gene: TRBJ2-5
clone size: few
CDR3 protein: CASSDPMDSQETQYF
CDR3 DNA: TGTGCCAGCAGTGACCCTATGGACAGCCAAGAGACCCAGTACTTC

D gene: .
V gene: TRBV29-1
J gene: TRBJ2-1
clone size: few
CDR3 protein: CSVERRNYNEQFF
CDR3 DNA: TGCAGCGTTGAGAGGAGGAACTACAATGAGCAGTTCTTC

D gene: .
V gene: TRBV30
J gene: TRBJ2-4
clone size: many
CDR3 protein: CAWSVLPPTIVGKNIQYF
CDR3 DNA: TGTGCCTGGAGTGTACTGCCCCCGACTATCGTGGGGAAAAACATTCAGTACTTC

D gene: .
V gene: TRBV5-1
J gene: TRBJ2-7
clone size: .
CDR3 protein: CASSAGRRSYEQYF
CDR3 DNA: TGCGCGAGCAGCGCGGGACGACGCTCCTACGAGCAGTACTTC

D gene: .
V gene: TRBV5-6
J gene: TRBJ2-7
clone size: few
CDR3 protein: CASSLGGGQYEQYF
CDR3 DNA: TGTGCCAGCAGCCTAGGAGGGGGGCAGTACGAGCAGTACTTC

D gene: TRBD1
V gene: TRBV9
J gene: TRBJ2-3
clone size: .
CDR3 protein: CASSSWDRDTQYF
CDR3 DNA: TGTGCCAGCAGCTCTTGGGACAGAGATACGCAGTATTTT

D gene: .
V gene: TRBV9
J gene: TRBJ1-2
clone size: many
CDR3 protein: CASSSPGLRYGYTF
CDR3 DNA: TGTGCCAGCAGCTCCCCCGGACTGAGATATGGCTACACCTTC

D gene: .
V gene: TRBV7-6
J gene: TRBJ1-4
clone size: .
CDR3 protein: CASSQDLNEKLFF
CDR3 DNA: TGTGCCAGCAGTCAAGACCTAAATGAAAAACTGTTTTTT

D gene: TRBD1
V gene: TRBV7-6
J gene: TRBJ2-7
clone size: .
CDR3 protein: CASSNTDRGYEQYF
CDR3 DNA: TGTGCCAGCAGCAATACAGACAGGGGGTACGAGCAGTACTTC

D gene: .
V gene: TRBV4-3
J gene: TRBJ1-5
clone size: .
CDR3 protein: CASSQDWGGSQPQHF
CDR3 DNA: TGCGCCAGCAGCCAAGACTGGGGGGGCTCTCAGCCCCAGCATTTT

D gene: .
V gene: TRBV4-1
J gene: TRBJ2-3
clone size: .
CDR3 protein: CASSQGWGTSTDTQYF
CDR3 DNA: TGCGCCAGCAGCCAAGGATGGGGGACTAGCACAGATACGCAGTATTTT

D gene: TRBD1
V gene: TRBV6-1
J gene: TRBJ1-5
clone size: .
CDR3 protein: CASSEGVLWDSLNQPQHF
CDR3 DNA: TGTGCCAGCAGTGAAGGAGTTTTGTGGGACAGCCTAAATCAGCCCCAGCATTTT

D gene: .
V gene: TRBV4-1
J gene: TRBJ2-3
clone size: few
CDR3 protein: CASSQVAETDTQYF
CDR3 DNA: TGCGCCAGCAGCCAAGTCGCAGAAACAGATACGCAGTATTTT

D gene: .
V gene: TRBV6-6
J gene: TRBJ2-1
clone size: .
CDR3 protein: CASSYFTGDNEQLF
CDR3 DNA: TGTGCCAGCAGTTACTTCACCGGGGACAATGAGCAGCTCTTC

D gene: .
V gene: TRBV19
J gene: TRBJ2-1
clone size: few
CDR3 protein: CASSSDTEGLGEQFF
CDR3 DNA: TGTGCCAGTAGTTCGGACACAGAGGGTTTGGGTGAGCAGTTCTTC

D gene: .
V gene: TRBV14
J gene: TRBJ2-1
clone size: many
CDR3 protein: CASSPPAFNEQFF
CDR3 DNA: TGTGCCAGCAGCCCCCCGGCCTTCAATGAGCAGTTCTTC

D gene: .
V gene: TRBV14
J gene: TRBJ2-3
clone size: .
CDR3 protein: CVSSQDRLGGTDTQYF
CDR3 DNA: TGTGTCAGCAGCCAAGATCGGTTGGGGGGCACAGATACGCAGTATTTT